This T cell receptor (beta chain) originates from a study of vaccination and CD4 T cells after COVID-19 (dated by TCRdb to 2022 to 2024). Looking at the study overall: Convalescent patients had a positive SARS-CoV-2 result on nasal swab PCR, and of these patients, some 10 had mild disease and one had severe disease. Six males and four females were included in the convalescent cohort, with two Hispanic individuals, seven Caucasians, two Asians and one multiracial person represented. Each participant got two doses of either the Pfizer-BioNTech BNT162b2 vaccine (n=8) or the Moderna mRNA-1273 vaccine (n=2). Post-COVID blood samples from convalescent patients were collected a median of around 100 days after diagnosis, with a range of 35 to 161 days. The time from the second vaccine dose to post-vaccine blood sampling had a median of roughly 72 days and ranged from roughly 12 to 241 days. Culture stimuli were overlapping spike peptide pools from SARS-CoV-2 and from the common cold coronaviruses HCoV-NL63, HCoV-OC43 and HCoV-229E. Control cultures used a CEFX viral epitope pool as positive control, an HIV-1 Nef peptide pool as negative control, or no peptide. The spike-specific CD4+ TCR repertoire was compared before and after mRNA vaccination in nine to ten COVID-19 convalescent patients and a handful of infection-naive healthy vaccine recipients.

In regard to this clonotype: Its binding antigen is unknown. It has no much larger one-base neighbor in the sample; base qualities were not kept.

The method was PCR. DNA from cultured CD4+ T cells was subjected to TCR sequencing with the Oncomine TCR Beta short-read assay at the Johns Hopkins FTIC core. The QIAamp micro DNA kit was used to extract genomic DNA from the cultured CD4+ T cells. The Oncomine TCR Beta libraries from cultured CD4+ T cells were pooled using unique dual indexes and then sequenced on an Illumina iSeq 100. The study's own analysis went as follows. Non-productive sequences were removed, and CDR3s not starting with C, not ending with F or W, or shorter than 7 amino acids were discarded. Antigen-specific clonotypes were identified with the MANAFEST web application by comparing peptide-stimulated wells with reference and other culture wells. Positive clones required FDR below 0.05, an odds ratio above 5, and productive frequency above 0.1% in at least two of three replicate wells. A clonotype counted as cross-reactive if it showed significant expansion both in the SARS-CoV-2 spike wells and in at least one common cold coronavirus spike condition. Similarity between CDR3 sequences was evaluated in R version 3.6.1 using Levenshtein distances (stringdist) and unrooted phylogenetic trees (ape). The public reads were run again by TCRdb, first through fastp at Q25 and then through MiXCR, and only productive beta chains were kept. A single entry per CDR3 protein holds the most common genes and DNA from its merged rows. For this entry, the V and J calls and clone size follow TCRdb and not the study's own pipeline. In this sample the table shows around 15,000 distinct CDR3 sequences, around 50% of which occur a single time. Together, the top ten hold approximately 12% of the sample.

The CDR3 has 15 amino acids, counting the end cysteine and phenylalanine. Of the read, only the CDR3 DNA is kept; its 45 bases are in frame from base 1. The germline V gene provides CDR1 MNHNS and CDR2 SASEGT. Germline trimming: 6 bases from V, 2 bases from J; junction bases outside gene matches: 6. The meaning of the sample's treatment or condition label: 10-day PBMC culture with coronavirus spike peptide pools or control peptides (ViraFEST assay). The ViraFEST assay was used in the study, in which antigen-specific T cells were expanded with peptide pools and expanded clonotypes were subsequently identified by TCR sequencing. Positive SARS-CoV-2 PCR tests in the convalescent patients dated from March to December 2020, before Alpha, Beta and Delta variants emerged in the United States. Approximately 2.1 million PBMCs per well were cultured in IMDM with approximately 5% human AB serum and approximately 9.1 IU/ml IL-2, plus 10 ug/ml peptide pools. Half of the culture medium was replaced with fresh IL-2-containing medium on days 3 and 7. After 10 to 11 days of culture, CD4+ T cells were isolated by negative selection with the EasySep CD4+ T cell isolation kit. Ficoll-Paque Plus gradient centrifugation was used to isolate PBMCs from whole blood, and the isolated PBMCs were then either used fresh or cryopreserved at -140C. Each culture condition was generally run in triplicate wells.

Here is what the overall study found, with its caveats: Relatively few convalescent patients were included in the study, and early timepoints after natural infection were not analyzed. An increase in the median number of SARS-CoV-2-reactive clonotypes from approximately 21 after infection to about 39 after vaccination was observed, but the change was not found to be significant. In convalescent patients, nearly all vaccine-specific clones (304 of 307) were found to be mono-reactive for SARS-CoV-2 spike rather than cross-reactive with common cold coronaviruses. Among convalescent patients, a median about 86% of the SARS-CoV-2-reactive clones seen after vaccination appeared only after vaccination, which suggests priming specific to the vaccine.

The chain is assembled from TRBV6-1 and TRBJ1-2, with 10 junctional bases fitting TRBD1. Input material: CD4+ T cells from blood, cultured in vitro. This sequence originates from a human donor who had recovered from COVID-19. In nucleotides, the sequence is TGTGCCAGCAGCCCAACGGGACAGGGGAACTATGGCTACACCTTC. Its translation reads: CASSPTGQGNYGYTF.